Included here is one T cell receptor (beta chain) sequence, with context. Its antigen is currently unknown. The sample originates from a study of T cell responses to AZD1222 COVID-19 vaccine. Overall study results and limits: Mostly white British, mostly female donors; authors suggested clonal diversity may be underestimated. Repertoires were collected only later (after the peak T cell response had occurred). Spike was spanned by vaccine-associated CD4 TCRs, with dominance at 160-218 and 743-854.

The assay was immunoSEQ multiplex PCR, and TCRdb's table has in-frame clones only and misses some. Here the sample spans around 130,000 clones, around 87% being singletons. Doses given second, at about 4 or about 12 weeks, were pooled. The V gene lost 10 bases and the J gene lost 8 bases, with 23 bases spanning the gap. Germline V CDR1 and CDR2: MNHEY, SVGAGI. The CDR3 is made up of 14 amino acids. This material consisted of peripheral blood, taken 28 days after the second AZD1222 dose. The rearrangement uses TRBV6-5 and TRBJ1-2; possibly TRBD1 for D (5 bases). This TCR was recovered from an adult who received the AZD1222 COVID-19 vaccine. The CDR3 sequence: CATPRGKGLLGYTF. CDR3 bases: TGTGCCACCCCGAGGGGTAAGGGACTCTTGGGCTACACCTTC.